What follows are 4 T cell receptor beta chains derived from one specimen sequenced in a study of cytomegalovirus exposure and HLA in healthy donors. It was with 60 Vbeta and 13 Jbeta primers that the PCR ran. TCRdb's table, derived via immunoSEQ multiplex PCR, lists solely in-frame clones and lacks some. The sample contains some 110,000 clones, 75% to 85% of which appear only once. Sequenced material: PBMCs. These receptors all come from a man younger than 35 in good health and CMV-seronegative.

This clone was observed a handful of times. The gene calls are TRBV10-1 and TRBJ2-7; 11 nucleotides match TRBD1. Unmatched junction bases numbered 14, after V lost 6 bases and J lost 7 bases. The CDR3 has 16 amino acids. Germline V gene data show CDR1 as WNHNN and CDR2 as SYGVQD (reference sequence). The CDR3 loop is CASSNFGTGGSGEQYF. In DNA, the CDR3 is TGCGCCAGCAGCAACTTCGGGACAGGGGGTTCGGGGGAGCAGTACTTC.

The rearrangement uses TRBV30 and TRBJ2-2; the D is unclear. CDR3 length: 12 amino acids. Germline CDR1 and CDR2: GTSNPN and SVGIG (reference sequence). Trimming left V 3 bases short and J 4 bases short, with 6 bases between. The CDR3 DNA sequence: TGTGCCTGGAGCCCCTTCACCGGGGAGCTGTTTTTT. This codes for CAWSPFTGELFF.

This rearrangement joins TRBV6-6 to TRBJ1-1; TRBD1 might be the D (5 bases). Trimming removed 2 bases from V and 1 base from J, with 11 bases in between. Germline-derived CDR1 and CDR2 are MNHNY and SVGAGI (reference sequence). The CDR3 extends over 15 amino acids. The CDR3: CASSYPGLGNTEAFF. The DNA of the CDR3 is TGTGCCAGCAGTTACCCGGGACTGGGGAACACTGAAGCTTTCTTT.

Here the CDR3 DNA reads TGCGCCAGCAGCCAAGATCGGTTCGGTAGTCCCTACGAGCAGTACTTC. It yields the protein CASSQDRFGSPYEQYF. The chain links TRBV4-1 to TRBJ2-7, with unresolved D. V lost 0 bases and J lost 2, with 14 bases in between. The germline gives CDR1 MGHRA, CDR2 YSYEKL. The CDR3 has 16 amino acids.